A single sample gave rise to the 27 T cell receptor beta chains below, sequenced in a study of tumor-infiltrating lymphocytes in primary liver carcinoma. A primer matching the constant region was used to make TCR beta cDNA from 450 to 500 ng of total RNA. Construction of TCR beta libraries relied on three successive nested multiplex PCR rounds employing slightly modified ARM-PCR. Rounds one and two of PCR, each of roughly 10 cycles, were primed with TRBV1-TRBV30 forward primers and a C-beta reverse primer. TCRdb analysed the multiplex PCR reads with MiXCR anew, one entry per CDR3 protein. This table has more than 75,000 distinct CDR3 sequences, 72% appearing once. Each 20-30 mg portion of unsorted bulk tissue served as the source for co-extraction of RNA and DNA. Material for sequencing was liver tumor tissue from sampling region 1. As for subset: tumor region T1, superior pole. The origin of the receptors is a man aged 35-49 years with primary liver carcinoma and hepatitis B virus infection.

A note on this clonotype: A read error is likely, as this CDR3 ends without the conserved phenylalanine or tryptophan. The J gene is TRBJ2-1, the V gene TRBV6-6, with TRBD2 matching over 9 bases. With 7 bases clipped from V and 2 bases from J, the junction kept 12 bases outside the gene matches. Germline V gives CDR1 MNHNY, CDR2 SVGAGI (reference sequence). CDR3 size: 17 residues. The CDR3 coding sequence is TGTGCCAGCAAACTCGGGACTAGCATGAGCCCCTACAATGAGCAGTTCTAC. Translation gives CASKLGTSMSPYNEQFY.

This clonotype has at least ten counts. J is TRBJ2-1 and V is TRBV6-2 or TRBV6-3, with D maybe TRBD2 (5 bases). V lost 0 bases and J lost 3, with 9 bases in between. The CDR3 is made up of 15 amino acids. CDR1 and CDR2 from the germline V gene are MNHEY and SVGEGT. The CDR3 loop reads CASSYSPGGYNEQFF. For the CDR3, the DNA is TGTGCCAGCAGTTACTCTCCAGGAGGCTACAATGAGCAGTTCTTC.

This clonotype has a count of ten or more. The chain is built from TRBV12-5 and TRBJ2-3, with D possibly TRBD1 on 6 matching bases. Germline CDR1 reads LGHNT; CDR2 reads FRNRAP. The CDR3 spans 14 residues. V was trimmed by 2 bases and J by 3 bases, leaving 9 bases between them. The CDR3 DNA reads TGTGCTAGTGGTTTGAGGACAGTGACAGATACGCAGTATTTT. This encodes CASGLRTVTDTQYF.

Of note for this clonotype: One end of the junction does not line up with germline, which may come from a read error. The chain couples TRBV11-1 to TRBJ2-2; TRBD1 matches 7 bases. Germline V gene data show CDR1 as SGHAT and CDR2 as FQDESV (reference sequence). This CDR3 comprises 15 residues. CDR3: CASRAVGLNTGELLF. DNA for the CDR3: TGTGCCAGCAGAGCAGTGGGCCTGAACACAGGGGAGCTGTTATTT.

On this clonotype itself: In this CDR3 the conserved last residue, phenylalanine or tryptophan, is missing, so a read error is likely. V is TRBV6-1 and J is TRBJ2-5; TRBD2 might be the D (5 bases). The germline V gene has CDR1 MNHNS and CDR2 SASEGT. The CDR3 has 12 amino acids. Here the CDR3 reads CVSSGSRETQYY. CDR3 DNA sequence: TGTGTCAGCAGTGGGAGTCGGGAGACCCAGTACTAC.

In its sample, this clonotype is medium-sized (0.01 to 0.1%). The V call is TRBV11-2, the J call TRBJ2-6; TRBD1 aligns across 9 bases. The CDR3 spans 18 residues. Per the germline V gene, CDR1 is SGHAT and CDR2 is FQNNGV. The junction had 5 bases not matched to a gene; V was cut back by 2 bases and J by 0 bases. The CDR3 loop reads CASSLRQGGPSGANVLTF. CDR3 nucleotides: TGTGCCAGCAGCTTAAGACAGGGGGGCCCCTCTGGGGCCAACGTCCTGACTTTC.

This clonotype was detected only once. An end of the junction differs from the germline gene, which may be a read error. The chain links TRBV4-2 to TRBJ2-1; the D call may be TRBD1 or TRBD2 (6 bases each). Germline assignment: CDR1 LGHNA and CDR2 YNFKEQ. The CDR3 loop spans 16 amino acids. The CDR3 DNA follows: TGTGCCAGCAGCGTAACCGGCACTAGCTGGGACAATAAGCAGTTCTTC. It is translated as CASSVTGTSWDNKQFF.

As regards this clonotype: At one end, the junction sequence differs from germline, possibly due to a read error. The chain uses TRBV10-2 and TRBJ2-7, with a weak D call TRBD1 (6 bases). The CDR3 totals 14 residues. The germline V gene has CDR1 WSHSY and CDR2 SAAADI. CDR3 nucleotide sequence: TGCGCCAACACTGCACAGGGTCCCCCCTACGAGCAGTGCTTC. Protein product: CANTAQGPPYEQCF.

This clonotype was seen repeatedly, ten times or more. The gene calls are TRBV5-6 and TRBJ2-2; 8 nucleotides align to TRBD2. Germline trimming cut 3 bases from V and 5 bases from J; bases unmatched to any gene: 6. CDR1 and CDR2 from the germline V gene are SGHDT and YYEEEE. CDR3 length: 15 residues. The CDR3 DNA is TGTGCCAGCAGCTCACGACTAGCGTTTACCGGGGAGCTGTTTTTT. As protein: CASSSRLAFTGELFF.

About this clonotype: A read error may produce the germline difference seen at one junction end. The rearrangement links TRBV6-5 to TRBJ2-1; D is ambiguous. The CDR3 spans 14 residues. Looked up from germline, CDR1 is MNHEY and CDR2 is SVGAGI. The CDR3 reads CAGSQARTYNGQFF. In DNA, the CDR3 is TGTGCCGGCAGCCAAGCGAGGACCTACAATGGGCAGTTCTTC.

This clonotype showed up just once. The germline gene is not matched at one end of the junction; a read error may be the cause. The rearrangement uses TRBV6-5 and TRBJ1-2, with D tentatively TRBD1 (5 bases). CDR1 MNHEY and CDR2 SVGAGI come from the germline V gene. The CDR3 length is 16 residues. The CDR3 is CASSYAGQGINYGYTF. The CDR3 nucleotides are TGCGCCAGCAGTTACGCTGGGCAGGGCATTAACTATGGCTACACCTTC.

This clonotype has a count of ten or more. The CDR3 sequence: CASSSLAGGPDTQYF. The CDR3 DNA follows: TGTGCCAGCAGTTCCCTAGCGGGAGGGCCAGATACGCAGTATTTT. V is TRBV6-5 and J is TRBJ2-3, with 12 bases fitting TRBD2. The CDR3 sequence is 15 residues long. CDR1 MNHEY and CDR2 SVGAGI come from the germline V gene. Trimming cost V 4 bases and J 4 bases; bases outside gene matches: 3.

As concerns this clonotype: This clone may be a read error of a much larger clone one base away. The chain's CDR3 is CTWRPGGFYYEQYF. Here the CDR3 DNA reads TGTACCTGGAGACCAGGGGGCTTTTACTACGAGCAGTACTTC. The gene calls are TRBV30 and TRBJ2-7; 8 positions agree with TRBD1. The CDR3 is 14 amino acids. CDR1 GTSNPN and CDR2 SVGIG come from the germline V gene (reference sequence).

In this sample, this clonotype turned up once. A read error may produce the germline difference seen at one junction end. The CDR3 loop reads CASSRQGASGNTMYF. CDR3 DNA: TGCGCAAGCAGCCGACAGGGGGCCTCTGGAAACACCATGTATTTT. This chain uses TRBV4-1 with TRBJ1-3; TRBD1 matches at 10 bases. This CDR3 is 15 amino acids long. CDR1 and CDR2 (germline): MGHRA, YSYEKL.

As for this clonotype: This CDR3 fails to terminate in the conserved phenylalanine or tryptophan, so it likely reflects a read error. The rearrangement uses TRBV11-2 and TRBJ2-7, with a possible D match to TRBD2 (5 bases). V was cut by 5 bases and J by 1 base, with 15 bases left in between. The germline CDR1 and CDR2 sequences are SGHAT and FQNNGV. This CDR3 is built from 15 residues. The CDR3 nucleotides are TGTGCCAGCAGCCTATCTGTGGGAGTGTCCTACGAGCAGTACATC. Translating gives CASSLSVGVSYEQYI.

Concerning this clonotype: An end of the junction differs from the germline gene, which may be a read error. The gene calls are TRBV29-1 and TRBJ2-1, with 7 bases that match TRBD2. Germline V gives CDR1 SQVTM, CDR2 ANQGSEA. CDR3 length: 17 amino acids. In DNA form, the CDR3 reads TGCGGCGTCGGGGGGTATCATGCATCGGCGACCTACAATGAGCAGTTCTTC. It specifies CGVGGYHASATYNEQFF.

Worth noting for this clonotype: This likely comes from a read error, as the CDR3 has no conserved phenylalanine or tryptophan at its end. The CDR3 loop is CASGQEGAGKGIGNIQYL. The CDR3 DNA follows: TGTGCCAGCGGCCAAGAAGGCGCAGGGAAGGGGATCGGAAACATTCAGTACTTA. The chain carries TRBV4-2 and TRBJ2-4; D possibly corresponds to TRBD1 (5 bases). CDR3 size: 18 residues. The germline CDR1 and CDR2 sequences are LGHNA and YNFKEQ.

As regards this clonotype: This clone may be a read error of a much larger clone one base away. The genes are TRBV7-9 and TRBJ2-1; D tentatively reads TRBD1 or TRBD2 (5 bases each). The CDR3 is 15 residues long. Germline CDR1 and CDR2: SEHNR and FQNEAQ (reference sequence). CDR3 DNA: TGTGCCAGAAGCTTGAGAGGGGTCAGAGGGAATGAGCAGTTCTTC. Residues: CARSLRGVRGNEQFF.

In regard to this clonotype: Mismatch with germline at one junction end may stem from a read error. The genes are TRBV18 and TRBJ2-3; 7 bases align to TRBD1. CDR1 and CDR2 from the germline V gene are KGHSH and LQKENI. The length of the CDR3 is 13 residues. The DNA for the CDR3 is TGTCCCAGCACCCGACAGGGCGCAGATACGCAGTATTTT. Its protein product is CPSTRQGADTQYF.

With regard to this clonotype: A read error is possible here, since a much larger clone lies one base away. The rearrangement uses TRBV7-9 and TRBJ2-1; tentatively, D is TRBD1 (6 bases). Germline V gene data show CDR1 as SEHNR and CDR2 as FQNEAQ (reference sequence). The CDR3 length is 16 residues. CDR3 sequence (DNA): TGTGCCAGCAGGTCAAGGACAGTAAGCTCCTACAATGATCAGTTCTTC. It translates to CASRSRTVSSYNDQFF.

This clonotype showed up just a few times. A much larger clonotype is one base distant, so this may be a read error. V gene TRBV29-1 combines with J gene TRBJ2-5, with D uncertain. CDR3 length: 12 residues. Per germline, CDR1 SQVTM and CDR2 ANQGSEA. Trimming cost V 4 bases and J 4 bases, with 10 bases left between them. The CDR3, as DNA: TGCAGCGTTGGTAATGTACGAGAGACCCAGTACTTC. This gives the protein CSVGNVRETQYF. Full variable domain (remainder filled in from reference TRBV29-1 and TRBJ2-5): SAVISQKPSRDICQRGTSLTIQCQVDSQVTMMFWYRQQPGQSLTLIATANQGSEATYESGFVIDKFPISRPNLTFSTLTVSNMSPEDSSIYLCSVGNVRETQYFGPGTRLLVL.

A note on this clonotype: Mismatch with germline at one junction end may stem from a read error. The genes are TRBV11-1 and TRBJ2-2; possibly TRBD2 for D (6 bases). This CDR3 region has 13 residues. The germline V gene encodes CDR1 SGHAT and CDR2 FQDESV (reference sequence). The CDR3 loop reads CACSLLAGGELCF. The CDR3 DNA sequence: TGTGCCTGCAGCTTACTAGCCGGTGGGGAGCTGTGTTTT.

This chain links TRBV10-3 with TRBJ2-6; D gene uncertain. The CDR3 length is 12 residues. Trimming removed 11 bases from V and 5 bases from J, with 10 bases in between. Germline CDR1 is ENHRY and CDR2 is SYGVKD. CDR3 sequence: CAFNSWANVLTF. CDR3 nucleotides: TGTGCCTTCAATAGTTGGGCCAACGTCCTGACTTTC.

This clonotype appeared a single time. The chain carries TRBV29-1 and TRBJ2-7; a weak D match, TRBD1 (5 bases). Trimming took off 4 bases at V and 5 bases at J, with 12 bases between the two ends. This CDR3 region has 12 residues. Per the germline V gene, CDR1 is SQVTM and CDR2 is ANQGSEA. The CDR3 region is CSVATRGDEQYF. The CDR3 bases are TGCAGCGTTGCGACAAGGGGCGACGAGCAGTACTTC.

Concerning this clonotype itself: The junction shows a germline mismatch at one end, possibly a read error. The chain recombines TRBV7-9 with TRBJ2-2, with a tentative D call TRBD2 (5 bases). Per germline, CDR1 SEHNR and CDR2 FQNEAQ (reference sequence). CDR3 length: 14 residues. CDR3 sequence: CTSSLEVSTGELFF. The CDR3 bases are TGTACCAGCAGCTTAGAAGTGAGCACCGGGGAGCTGTTTTTC.

In this sample, this clonotype turned up once. At one boundary the junction diverges from the germline segment, which might be a read error. The chain's CDR3 is CASSQDRIVTEAFF. In nucleotides, the CDR3 is TGTGCCAGTAGCCAAGATCGGATAGTGACTGAAGCTTTCTTT. The rearrangement links TRBV4-2 to TRBJ1-1; no clear D gene. This CDR3 region has 14 residues. Germline V gene sequence: CDR1 LGHNA, CDR2 YNFKEQ.

This clonotype has ten or more counts. The J gene is TRBJ1-4, the V gene TRBV15; tentative D call: TRBD1 (5 bases). This CDR3 spans 15 amino acids. CDR1 is LNHNV, CDR2 YYDKDF, per germline (reference sequence). Trimming cost V 5 bases and J 8 bases, with 18 bases left between them. CDR3 sequence reads: CATSPMGEGREKLFF. The CDR3 bases are TGTGCCACCAGCCCGATGGGGGAAGGAAGGGAAAAACTGTTTTTT.